The next 17 T cell receptor beta chains were all read from a single sample in a study of cytomegalovirus exposure and HLA in healthy donors. The PCR ran on 60 Vbeta and 13 Jbeta primers. Assay: immunoSEQ multiplex PCR; the TCRdb copy retains only in-frame clones and omits some. The data hold approximately 190,000 clones, with around 80% observed a single time. Sequenced material: PBMCs. These TCRs come from a man aged 35 to 55 in good health and CMV-seropositive.

The chain carries TRBV7-3 and TRBJ2-1; 7 nucleotides match TRBD2. Germline assignment: CDR1 SGHTA and CDR2 FQGTGA. Trimming removed 0 bases from V and 4 bases from J; junction bases left unmatched: 3. The length of the CDR3 is 15 residues. The CDR3 coding sequence is TGTGCCAGCAGCTTAACGGGGGGGTTTTACAATGAGCAGTTCTTC. As protein: CASSLTGGFYNEQFF.

J is TRBJ2-7 and V is TRBV9; possibly TRBD2 for D (7 bases). The CDR3 contains 14 residues. Germline V CDR1 and CDR2: SGDLS, YYNGEE. V was cut by 5 bases and J by 2 bases, with 14 bases left in between. CDR3 in DNA: TGTGCCAGCAGTCCGGGGGGCTCCGCCTACGAGCAGTACTTC. Translated, it gives CASSPGGSAYEQYF.

The V call is TRBV14, the J call TRBJ2-3; tentative D call: TRBD1 (5 bases). From germline, CDR1 is SGHDN and CDR2 FVKESK. The V end was cut by 4 bases, the J end by 1 base, with 12 bases between. The CDR3 runs 15 residues. The CDR3: CASSPTDTRTDTQYF. The CDR3 DNA reads as TGTGCCAGCAGCCCGACAGATACACGCACAGATACGCAGTATTTT.

The gene calls are TRBV7-9 and TRBJ1-1; D call uncertain. V dropped 5 bases and J dropped 0 bases, with 13 bases sitting between them. The CDR3 loop spans 15 amino acids. Per germline, CDR1 SEHNR and CDR2 FQNEAQ (reference sequence). This chain's CDR3 is CASSTQAGMNTEAFF. Here the CDR3 DNA reads TGTGCCAGCAGCACCCAGGCCGGAATGAACACTGAAGCTTTCTTT.

This clone was observed a few times. The chain employs TRBV19 and TRBJ1-1; D is undetermined. Trimming removed 3 bases at V and 1 base at J, with 6 bases between. CDR1 LNHDA and CDR2 SQIVND come from the germline V gene (reference sequence). CDR3 size: 13 residues. The CDR3 is CASSMAQNTEAFF. For the CDR3, the DNA is TGTGCCAGTAGTATGGCCCAGAACACTGAAGCTTTCTTT.

This clone was observed a few times. This rearrangement joins TRBV5-1 to TRBJ2-4, with 8 nucleotides matching TRBD1. Trimming took 1 base from V and 5 from J; bases not matched to a gene: 2. In germline, CDR1 is SGHRS, CDR2 YFSETQ. The CDR3 covers 14 residues. The CDR3 loop reads CASSLMGQENIQYF. CDR3 DNA: TGCGCCAGCAGCTTGATGGGACAGGAAAACATTCAGTACTTC.

The genes are TRBV6-5 and TRBJ1-3; D is perhaps TRBD1 (6 bases). The CDR3 spans 13 residues. Germline-derived CDR1 and CDR2 are MNHEY and SVGAGI. V lost 5 bases, J lost 1 base, and 6 bases lay in between. DNA for the CDR3: TGTGCCAGCAGTCAGGGGTCTGGAAACACCATATATTTT. This codes for CASSQGSGNTIYF.

V and J are TRBV18 and TRBJ2-1, with 9 bases lining up with TRBD1. The trim removed 4 bases at V and 10 bases at J, leaving 11 bases unmatched. CDR3 length: 15 residues. CDR1 is KGHSH and CDR2 is LQKENI in the germline V gene. The CDR3 loop is CASSLGQGLSWEQFF. DNA of the CDR3: TGTGCCAGCTCACTCGGACAGGGGCTCTCGTGGGAGCAGTTCTTC.

The V call is TRBV7-2, the J call TRBJ2-1; no firm D call. V lost 5 bases and J 7 bases, leaving 9 bases between the germline ends. Germline assignment: CDR1 SGHTA and CDR2 FQGNSA. The CDR3 sequence is 12 residues long. The CDR3 reads CASSPRWNEQFF. CDR3 bases: TGTGCCAGCAGCCCTCGGTGGAATGAGCAGTTCTTC. The entire variable domain, with the rest obtained from reference TRBV7-2 and TRBJ2-1, is as follows: GAGVSQSPSNKVTEKGKDVELRCDPISGHTALYWYRQSLGQGLEFLIYFQGNSAPDKSGLPSDRFSAERTGGSVSTLTIQRTQQEDSAVYLCASSPRWNEQFFGPGTRLTVL.

The gene calls are TRBV4-1 and TRBJ1-2; D possibly corresponds to TRBD1 (6 bases). With 3 bases removed from V and 4 bases from J, the gap between germline ends came to 21 bases. The CDR3 runs to 17 residues. Germline CDR1 reads MGHRA; CDR2 reads YSYEKL. The CDR3 DNA reads TGCGCCAGCAGCCAGAGTGAGAGGACAGCTGAAGTCTATGGCTACACCTTC. This codes for CASSQSERTAEVYGYTF.

The rearrangement links TRBV11-2 to TRBJ1-4; D not certain. Germline V gives CDR1 SGHAT, CDR2 FQNNGV. Trimming pared 1 base from V and 8 bases from J, leaving 8 bases between. The CDR3 is 13 residues long. CDR3 sequence reads: CASSLGYKEKLFF. Written as DNA, the CDR3 is TGTGCCAGCAGCTTAGGATACAAAGAAAAACTGTTTTTT.

The V call is TRBV18, the J call TRBJ2-7; 10 positions match TRBD1. J was trimmed by 3 bases and V by 4 bases; bases with no gene match: 6. The CDR3 is 15 residues long. Germline lookup yields CDR1 KGHSH and CDR2 LQKENI. The CDR3 region is CASSLNDRGHYEQYF. For the CDR3, the DNA is TGTGCCAGCTCACTGAATGACAGGGGGCACTACGAGCAGTACTTC.

The chain joins TRBV7-2 to TRBJ2-2, with 8 bases identical to TRBD2. The CDR3 loop spans 17 amino acids. The germline CDR1 and CDR2 sequences are SGHTA and FQGNSA. Unmatched junction bases numbered 11, after V lost 1 base and J lost 7 bases. CDR3 in amino acids: CASSLVLRLAGNGELFF. CDR3 nucleotides: TGTGCCAGCAGCTTAGTATTACGCCTAGCGGGTAACGGGGAGCTGTTTTTT.

For this clone: A junction end diverges from the germline sequence, so it may reflect a read error. The same CDR3 is also encoded by other DNA sequences in this sample. The chain combines TRBV25-1 with TRBJ1-5; no clear D gene. CDR3 length: 13 amino acids. CDR1 and CDR2 (germline): MGHDK, SYGVNS. The CDR3 is CASSARSNQPQHF. As DNA, the CDR3 is TGCGCCAGCAGTGCGAGGAGCAATCAGCCCCAGCATTTT.

This chain joins TRBV7-9 and TRBJ1-4; possible D gene TRBD1, 5 bases. Germline V lookup: CDR1 SEHNR, CDR2 FQNEAQ (reference sequence). The germline V and J ends were trimmed by 0 bases and 7 bases, with 12 bases remaining between them. This CDR3 region has 15 residues. CDR3 DNA sequence: TGTGCCAGCAGCTTAGCGGCCGGGGGAGGTGAAAAACTGTTTTTT. Amino acid sequence: CASSLAAGGGEKLFF.

J is TRBJ2-1 and V is TRBV28; D possibly corresponds to TRBD1 (6 bases). Per the germline V gene, CDR1 is MDHEN and CDR2 is SYDVKM. Trimming left V 6 bases short and J 4 bases short, with 16 bases between. This CDR3 has 15 amino acids. The CDR3 DNA is TGTGCCAGCAGCATGGACAGAGGCCTTTACAATGAGCAGTTCTTC. Protein sequence: CASSMDRGLYNEQFF.

V is TRBV5-1 and J is TRBJ2-7; 8 positions agree with TRBD1. V dropped 5 bases and J dropped 2; count of bases not matched to a gene: 6. Germline CDR1 reads SGHRS; CDR2 reads YFSETQ. The length of the CDR3 is 14 residues. CDR3 nucleotide sequence: TGCGCCAGCAGTATGACAGGGGCAGCCTACGAGCAGTACTTC. It translates to CASSMTGAAYEQYF.